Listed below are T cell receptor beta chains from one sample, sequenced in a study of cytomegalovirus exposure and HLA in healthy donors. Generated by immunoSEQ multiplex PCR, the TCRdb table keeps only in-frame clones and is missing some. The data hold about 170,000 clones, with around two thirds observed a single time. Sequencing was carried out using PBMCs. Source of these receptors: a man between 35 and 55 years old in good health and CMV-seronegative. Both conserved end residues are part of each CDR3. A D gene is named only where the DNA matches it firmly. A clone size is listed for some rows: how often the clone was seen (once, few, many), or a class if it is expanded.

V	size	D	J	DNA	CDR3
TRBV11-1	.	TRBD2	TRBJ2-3	TGTGCCAGCAGCCCTAGACTAGCGGGAGGCCCAGATACGCAGTATTTT	CASSPRLAGGPDTQYF
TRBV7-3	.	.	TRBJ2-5	TGTGCCAGCAGGGGGGGTCTTCGTGGGAGCCAAGAGACCCAGTACTTC	CASRGGLRGSQETQYF
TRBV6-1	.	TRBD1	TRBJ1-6	TGTGCCAGCAGTGAATCCGGTCTGACAGGGCTTCTCCACTTT	CASSESGLTGLLHF
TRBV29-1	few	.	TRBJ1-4	TGCAGTGCCGGGAAGGCTAATGAAAAACTGTTTTTT	CSAGKANEKLFF
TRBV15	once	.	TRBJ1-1	TGTGCCACCAGCAGAGGATGGGGCGACCGGAACACTGAAGCTTTCTTT	CATSRGWGDRNTEAFF
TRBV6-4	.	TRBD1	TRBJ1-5	TGTGCCAGCAGCTCGTTACAGGGGCAGCCCCAGCATTTT	CASSSLQGQPQHF
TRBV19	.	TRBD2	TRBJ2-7	TGTGCCAGTAGTCTAACCCCAACCCGGCGGGGGAATCCCTACGAGCAGTACTTC	CASSLTPTRRGNPYEQYF
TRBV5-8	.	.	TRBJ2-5	TGTGCCAGCAGCTTGGCACCCCGGACGGGACAAGAGACCCAGTACTTC	CASSLAPRTGQETQYF
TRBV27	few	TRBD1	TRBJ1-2	TGTGCCAGCAGTTTAAGAGAGACAGGGCCACGGGGAGGCTACACCTTC	CASSLRETGPRGGYTF
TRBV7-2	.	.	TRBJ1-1	TGTGCCAGCAGCTTAGCAGGACAGACTGAAGCTTTCTTT	CASSLAGQTEAFF
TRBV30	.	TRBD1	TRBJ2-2	TGTGCCTGGAGGTCGACAGGGAGCCCCGGGGAGCTGTTTTTT	CAWRSTGSPGELFF
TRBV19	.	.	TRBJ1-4	TGTGCCAGTAGCCAGCAACAGGGATGGGAAGAAAAACTGTTTTTT	CASSQQQGWEEKLFF
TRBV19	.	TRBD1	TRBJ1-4	TGTGCCAGTAGTTCGAGGACAGGGACGCCGGGTGAAAAACTGTTTTTT	CASSSRTGTPGEKLFF
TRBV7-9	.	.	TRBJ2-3	TGTGCCAGCAGCACCGGGGACTGGGACACAGATACGCAGTATTTT	CASSTGDWDTDTQYF
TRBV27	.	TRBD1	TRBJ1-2	TGTGCCAGCAGTTGGGGACAGGGCGACTATGGCTACACCTTC	CASSWGQGDYGYTF
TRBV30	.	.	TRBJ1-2	TGTGCCTGTTTTCCTGACGGACATTACTATGGCTACACCTTC	CACFPDGHYYGYTF
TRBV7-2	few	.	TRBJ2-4	TGTGCCAGCAGCGCGCCCGTAGCTGTCCTAGCCAAAAACATTCAGTACTTC	CASSAPVAVLAKNIQYF
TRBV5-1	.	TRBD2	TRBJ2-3	TGCGCCAGCAGGGAAGGACTAGGCCCAGATACGCAGTATTTT	CASREGLGPDTQYF
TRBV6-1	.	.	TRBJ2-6	TGTGCCAGCAACGCAGGGAACTCTGGGGCCAACGTCCTGACTTTC	CASNAGNSGANVLTF
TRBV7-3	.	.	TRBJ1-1	TGTGCCAGCAGATTTCTAATGGGCGGGAAGAACACTGAAGCTTTCTTT	CASRFLMGGKNTEAFF
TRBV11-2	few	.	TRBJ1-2	TGTGCCAGCAGCACCCTCCGGGGGATCCCCCGCGGCTACACCTTC	CASSTLRGIPRGYTF
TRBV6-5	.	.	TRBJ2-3	TGTGCCAGCACGGAGCCAGGGGCAGATACGCAGTATTTT	CASTEPGADTQYF
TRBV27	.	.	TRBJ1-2	TGTGCCAGCAGTTTGGTGGGGCCGCAAGGCTACACCTTC	CASSLVGPQGYTF
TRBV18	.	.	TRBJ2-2	TGTGCCAGCTCAGACAATTTACTCGGGACACGGGCCGGGGAGCTGTTTTTT	CASSDNLLGTRAGELFF
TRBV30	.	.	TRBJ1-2	TGTGCCTGGAGTGGGGGGACTTACGGCTACACCTTC	CAWSGGTYGYTF